Listed below are T cell receptor beta chains from one sample, sequenced in a study of cytomegalovirus exposure and HLA in healthy donors. Assay used: immunoSEQ multiplex PCR; TCRdb lists only in-frame clones, some missing. The sample contains about 130,000 clones, approximately 63% of which appear only once. Sequenced input: PBMCs. These receptors came from a woman aged 55 to 70 in good health and CMV-seropositive. The CDR3 runs from the conserved cysteine through the conserved F or W. Fields, in order: V gene, CDR3 protein.

TRBV7-3,CASSTTGFSGNTIYF
TRBV11-1,CASSLGQGTPLHF
TRBV5-1,CASSLGTGAHEQYF
TRBV5-4,CASSGQGLGTYEQYF
TRBV11-2,CASSPRGGLTEAFF
TRBV28,CASSLWGGDTEAFF
TRBV6-4,CAIRGQGVGELFF
TRBV28,CASSPSRGAGSPLHF
TRBV28,CASSLSETGGTGELFF
TRBV7-9,CASSSDRSKNIQYF
TRBV28,CASSRDREETQYF
TRBV27,CASRTVGEAFF